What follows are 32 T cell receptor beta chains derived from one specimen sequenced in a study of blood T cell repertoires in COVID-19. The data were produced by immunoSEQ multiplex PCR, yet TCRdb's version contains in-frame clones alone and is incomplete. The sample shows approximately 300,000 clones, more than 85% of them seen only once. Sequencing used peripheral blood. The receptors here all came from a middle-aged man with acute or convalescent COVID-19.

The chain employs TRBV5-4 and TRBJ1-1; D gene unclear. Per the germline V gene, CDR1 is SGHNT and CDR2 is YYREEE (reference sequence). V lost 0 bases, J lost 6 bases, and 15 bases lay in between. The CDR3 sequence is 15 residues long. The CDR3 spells CASSLAGSSAAEAFF. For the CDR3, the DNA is TGTGCCAGCAGCTTGGCCGGCAGTTCGGCGGCTGAAGCTTTCTTT.

CDR3 coding DNA: TGCGCCAGCAGCCCAGGGGGGACAGGGAGCTCCTACGAGCAGTACTTC. Translating gives CASSPGGTGSSYEQYF. V gene TRBV5-1 combines with J gene TRBJ2-7; 9 bases align to TRBD1. V lost 4 bases, J lost 0 bases, and 8 bases stayed unmatched. This CDR3 has 16 residues. The germline gives CDR1 SGHRS, CDR2 YFSETQ. The whole variable domain, remainder taken from reference TRBV5-1 and TRBJ2-7, is KAGVTQTPRYLIKTRGQQVTLSCSPISGHRSVSWYQQTPGQGLQFLFEYFSETQRNKGNFPGRFSGRQFSNSRSEMNVSTLELGDSALYLCASSPGGTGSSYEQYFGPGTRLTVT.

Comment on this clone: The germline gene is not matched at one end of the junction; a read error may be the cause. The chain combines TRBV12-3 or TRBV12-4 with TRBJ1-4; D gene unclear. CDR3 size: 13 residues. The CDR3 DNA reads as TGTGCCAGCAGTTTAATCCCTAAGGAAAAACTGTTTTTT. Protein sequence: CASSLIPKEKLFF.

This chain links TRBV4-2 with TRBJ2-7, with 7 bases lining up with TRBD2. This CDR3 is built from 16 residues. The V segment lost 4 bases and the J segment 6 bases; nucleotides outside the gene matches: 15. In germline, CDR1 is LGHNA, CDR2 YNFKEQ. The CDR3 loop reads CASSPGSGTMGSEQYF. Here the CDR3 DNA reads TGTGCCAGCAGCCCCGGTTCGGGGACTATGGGGAGCGAGCAGTACTTC.

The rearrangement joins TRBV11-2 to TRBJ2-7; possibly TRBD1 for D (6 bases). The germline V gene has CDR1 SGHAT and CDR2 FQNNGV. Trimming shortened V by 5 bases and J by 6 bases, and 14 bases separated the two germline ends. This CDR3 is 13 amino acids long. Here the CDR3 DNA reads TGTGCCAGCAGCAACTCAGGGGTAGGCGAGCAGTACTTC. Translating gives CASSNSGVGEQYF.

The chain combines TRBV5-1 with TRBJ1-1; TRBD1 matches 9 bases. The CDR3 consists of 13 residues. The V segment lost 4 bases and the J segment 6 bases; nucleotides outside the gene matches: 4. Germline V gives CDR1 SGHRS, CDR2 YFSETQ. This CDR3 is CASSTRTGAEAFF. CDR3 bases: TGCGCCAGCAGCACCCGGACAGGGGCTGAAGCTTTCTTT.

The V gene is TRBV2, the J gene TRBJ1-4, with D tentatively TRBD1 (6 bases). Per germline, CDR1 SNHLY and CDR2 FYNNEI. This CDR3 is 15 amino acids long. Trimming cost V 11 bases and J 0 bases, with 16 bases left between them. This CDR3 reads CASGQYTSTNEKLFF. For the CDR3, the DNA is TGTGCCTCTGGACAGTATACCTCAACTAATGAAAAACTGTTTTTT.

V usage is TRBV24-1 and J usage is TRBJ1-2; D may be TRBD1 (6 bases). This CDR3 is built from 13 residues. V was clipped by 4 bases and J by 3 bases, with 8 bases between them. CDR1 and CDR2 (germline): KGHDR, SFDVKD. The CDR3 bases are TGTGCCACCAGTGAGGACAGATACTATGGCTACACCTTC. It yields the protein CATSEDRYYGYTF.

CDR3 in DNA: TGTGCCAGCAGTACGGAGGCCGCTCGGTCGTGGGAGCAGTTCTTC. Translating it yields CASSTEAARSWEQFF. The rearrangement links TRBV27 to TRBJ2-1, with D possibly TRBD2 on 5 matching bases. V shed 5 bases and J shed 10 bases, with 21 bases lying between them. The CDR3 is 15 amino acids. Looked up from germline, CDR1 is MNHEY and CDR2 is SMNVEV (reference sequence).

CDR3 coding DNA: TGTGCCAGCAGCGGGTACAGGGGCCCCTCCTACAATGAGCAGTTCTTC. This sequence encodes CASSGYRGPSYNEQFF. The chain is built from TRBV9 and TRBJ2-1; TRBD1 matches at 7 bases. This CDR3 is 16 amino acids long. The germline gives CDR1 SGDLS, CDR2 YYNGEE. Trimming at V came to 3 bases and at J to 0 bases, leaving 6 bases not matched to a gene.

CDR3 in amino acids: CASSVRTSGTGELFF. For the CDR3, the DNA is TGTGCCAGCAGCGTAAGGACTAGCGGGACCGGGGAGCTGTTTTTT. The V gene is TRBV9, the J gene TRBJ2-2, with 11 bases that match TRBD2. Trimming removed 1 base from V and 5 bases from J; junction bases left unmatched: 1. The germline V gene has CDR1 SGDLS and CDR2 YYNGEE. The CDR3 is 15 amino acids.

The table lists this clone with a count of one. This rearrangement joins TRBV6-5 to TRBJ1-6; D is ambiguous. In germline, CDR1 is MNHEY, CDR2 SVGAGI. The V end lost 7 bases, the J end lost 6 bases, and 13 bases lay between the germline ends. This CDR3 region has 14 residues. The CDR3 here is CASTLGLVNSPLHF. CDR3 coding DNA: TGTGCCAGCACCCTCGGGTTAGTTAATTCACCCCTCCACTTT.

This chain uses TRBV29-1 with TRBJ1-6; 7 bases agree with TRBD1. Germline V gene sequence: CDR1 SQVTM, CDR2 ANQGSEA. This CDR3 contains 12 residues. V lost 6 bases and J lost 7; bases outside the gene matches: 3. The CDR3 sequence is CSVKQGNSPLHF. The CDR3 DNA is TGCAGCGTGAAACAGGGGAATTCACCCCTCCACTTT.

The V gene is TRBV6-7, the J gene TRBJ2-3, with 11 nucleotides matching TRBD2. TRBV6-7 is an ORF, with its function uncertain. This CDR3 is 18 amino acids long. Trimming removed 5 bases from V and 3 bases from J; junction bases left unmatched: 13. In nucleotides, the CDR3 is TGTGCCAGCAGTCTAGACCATAGCGGGGGGGCTGGGACAGATACGCAGTATTTT. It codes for CASSLDHSGGAGTDTQYF.

DNA of the CDR3: TGCAGCGCCGTCAGGGACAGGGGATACAATGAGCAGTTCTTC. Its protein product is CSAVRDRGYNEQFF. J is TRBJ2-1 and V is TRBV29-1; 10 nucleotides align to TRBD1. CDR3 length equals 14 residues. Germline CDR1 reads SQVTM; CDR2 reads ANQGSEA. Germline trimming cut 7 bases from V and 4 bases from J; bases unmatched to any gene: 7.

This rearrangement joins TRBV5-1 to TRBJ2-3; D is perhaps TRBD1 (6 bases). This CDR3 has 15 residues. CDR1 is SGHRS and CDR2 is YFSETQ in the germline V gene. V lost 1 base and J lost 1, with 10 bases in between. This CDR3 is CASSLKGVGTDTQYF. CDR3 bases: TGCGCCAGCAGCTTGAAGGGGGTTGGCACAGATACGCAGTATTTT.

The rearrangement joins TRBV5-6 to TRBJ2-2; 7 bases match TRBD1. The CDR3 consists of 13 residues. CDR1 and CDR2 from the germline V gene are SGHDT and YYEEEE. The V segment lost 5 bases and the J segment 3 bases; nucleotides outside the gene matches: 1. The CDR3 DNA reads TGTGCCAGCAGGCAGGGGGACACCGGGGAGCTGTTTTTT. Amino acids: CASRQGDTGELFF.

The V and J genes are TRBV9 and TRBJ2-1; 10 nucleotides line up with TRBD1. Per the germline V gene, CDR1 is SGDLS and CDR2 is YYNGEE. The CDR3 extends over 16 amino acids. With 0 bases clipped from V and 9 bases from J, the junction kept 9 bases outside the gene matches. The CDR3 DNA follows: TGTGCCAGCAGCGTAGGGGGACAGGGGTCCCGCTCTGAGCAGTTCTTC. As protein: CASSVGGQGSRSEQFF.

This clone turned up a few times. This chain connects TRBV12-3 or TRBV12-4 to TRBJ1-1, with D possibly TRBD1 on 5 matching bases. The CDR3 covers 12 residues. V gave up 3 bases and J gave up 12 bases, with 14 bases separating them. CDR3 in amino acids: CASSFVQGATFF. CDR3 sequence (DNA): TGTGCCAGCAGTTTTGTTCAGGGTGCAACTTTCTTT.

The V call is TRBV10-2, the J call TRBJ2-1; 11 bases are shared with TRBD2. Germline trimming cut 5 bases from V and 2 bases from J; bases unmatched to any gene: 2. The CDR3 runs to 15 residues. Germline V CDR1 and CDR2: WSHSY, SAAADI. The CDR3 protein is CASSPSGGTYNEQFF. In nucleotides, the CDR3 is TGCGCCAGCAGTCCTAGCGGGGGGACCTACAATGAGCAGTTCTTC.

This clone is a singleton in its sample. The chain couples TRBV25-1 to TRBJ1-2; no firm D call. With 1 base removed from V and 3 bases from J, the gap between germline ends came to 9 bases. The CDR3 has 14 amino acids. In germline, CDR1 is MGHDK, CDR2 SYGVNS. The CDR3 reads CASSESGRHYGYTF. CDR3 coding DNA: TGTGCCAGCAGTGAATCGGGAAGACACTATGGCTACACCTTC.

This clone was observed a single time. The CDR3 is CASSPPAGEGQPQHF. The CDR3 DNA reads TGTGCCAGCAGTCCCCCCGCAGGGGAGGGTCAGCCCCAGCATTTT. This chain links TRBV28 with TRBJ1-5, with D tentatively TRBD1 (6 bases). The V gene's germline CDR1 is MDHEN and CDR2 SYDVKM. The V end was cut by 5 bases, the J end by 6 bases, with 17 bases between. This CDR3 is 15 amino acids long.

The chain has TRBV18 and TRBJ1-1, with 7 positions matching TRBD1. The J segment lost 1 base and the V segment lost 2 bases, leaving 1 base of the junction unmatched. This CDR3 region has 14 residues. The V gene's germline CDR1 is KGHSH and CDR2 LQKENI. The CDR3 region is CASSPEGANTEAFF. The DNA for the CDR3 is TGTGCCAGCTCACCAGAGGGGGCGAACACTGAAGCTTTCTTT.

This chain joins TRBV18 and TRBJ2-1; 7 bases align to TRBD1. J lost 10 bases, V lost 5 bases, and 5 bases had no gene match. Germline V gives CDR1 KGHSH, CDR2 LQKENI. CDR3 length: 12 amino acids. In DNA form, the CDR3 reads TGTGCCAGCTCAAGACAGGGTGGAGAGCAGTTCTTC. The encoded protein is CASSRQGGEQFF.

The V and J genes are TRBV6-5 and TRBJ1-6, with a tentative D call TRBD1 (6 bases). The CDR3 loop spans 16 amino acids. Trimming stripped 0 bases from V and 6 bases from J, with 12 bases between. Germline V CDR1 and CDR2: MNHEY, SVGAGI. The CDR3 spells CASSYSRAQGNSPLHF. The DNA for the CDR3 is TGTGCCAGCAGTTACTCAAGGGCACAGGGTAATTCACCCCTCCACTTT.

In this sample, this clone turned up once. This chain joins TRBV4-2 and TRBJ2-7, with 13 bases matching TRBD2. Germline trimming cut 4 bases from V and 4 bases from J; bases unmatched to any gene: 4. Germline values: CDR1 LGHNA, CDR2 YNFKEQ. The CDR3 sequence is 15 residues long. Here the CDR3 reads CASSPRLAGGYEQYF. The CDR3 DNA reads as TGTGCCAGCAGCCCCAGACTAGCGGGGGGTTACGAGCAGTACTTC.

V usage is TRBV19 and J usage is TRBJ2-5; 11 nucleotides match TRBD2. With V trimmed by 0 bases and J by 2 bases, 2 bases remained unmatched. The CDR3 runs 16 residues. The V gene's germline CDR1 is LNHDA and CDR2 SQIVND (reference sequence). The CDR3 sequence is CASSIDPSGGQETQYF. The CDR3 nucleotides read TGTGCCAGTAGTATAGACCCTAGCGGGGGGCAAGAGACCCAGTACTTC.

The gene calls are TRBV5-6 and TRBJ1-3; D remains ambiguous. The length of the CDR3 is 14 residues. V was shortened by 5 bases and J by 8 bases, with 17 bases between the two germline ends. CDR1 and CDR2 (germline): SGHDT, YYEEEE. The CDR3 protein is CASSYGPAGDTIYF. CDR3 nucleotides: TGTGCCAGCAGTTACGGGCCTGCCGGGGACACCATATATTTT. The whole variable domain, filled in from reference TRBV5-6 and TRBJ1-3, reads DAGVTQSPTHLIKTRGQQVTLRCSPKSGHDTVSWYQQALGQGPQFIFQYYEEEERQRGNFPDRFSGHQFPNYSSELNVNALLLGDSALYLCASSYGPAGDTIYFGEGSWLTVV.

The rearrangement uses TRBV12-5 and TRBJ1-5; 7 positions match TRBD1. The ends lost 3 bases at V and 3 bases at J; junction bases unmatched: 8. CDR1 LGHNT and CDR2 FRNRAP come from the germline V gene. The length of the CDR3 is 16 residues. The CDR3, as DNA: TGTGCTAGTGGTTTCGAGGGGGCGAGCGACAATCAGCCCCAGCATTTT. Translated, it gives CASGFEGASDNQPQHF.

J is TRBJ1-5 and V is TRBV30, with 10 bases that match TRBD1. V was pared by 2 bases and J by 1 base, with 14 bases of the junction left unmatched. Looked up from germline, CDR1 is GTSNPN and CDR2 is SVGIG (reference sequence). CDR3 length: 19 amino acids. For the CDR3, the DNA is TGTGCCTGGAGTAGCGGCCGGTTAGGGACAGGGGAAAGCAATCAGCCCCAGCATTTT. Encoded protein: CAWSSGRLGTGESNQPQHF.

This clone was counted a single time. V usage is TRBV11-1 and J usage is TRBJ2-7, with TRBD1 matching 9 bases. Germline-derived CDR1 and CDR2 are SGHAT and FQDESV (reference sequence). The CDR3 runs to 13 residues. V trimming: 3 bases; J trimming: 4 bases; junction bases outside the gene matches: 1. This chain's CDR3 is CASSFGQGYEQYF. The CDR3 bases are TGTGCCAGCAGCTTCGGACAGGGGTACGAGCAGTACTTC. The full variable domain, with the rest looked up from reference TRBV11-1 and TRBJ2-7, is EAEVAQSPRYKITEKSQAVAFWCDPISGHATLYWYRQILGQGPELLVQFQDESVVDDSQLPKDRFSAERLKGVDSTLKIQPAELGDSAMYLCASSFGQGYEQYFGPGTRLTVT.

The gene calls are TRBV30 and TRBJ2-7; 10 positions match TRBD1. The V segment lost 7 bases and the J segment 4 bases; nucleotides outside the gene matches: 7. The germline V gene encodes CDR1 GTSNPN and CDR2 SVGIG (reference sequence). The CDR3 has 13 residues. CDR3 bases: TGTGCCTTGGACAGGGGGATTGGTTACGAGCAGTACTTC. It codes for CALDRGIGYEQYF.